Included here is one TCR beta chain sequence, with context. What it recognizes is unknown. This CDR3 is also generated by other DNA sequences in the sample. These data come from a study of cytomegalovirus exposure and HLA in healthy donors. Amplification used 60 Vbeta primers and 13 Jbeta primers. Measured with immunoSEQ multiplex PCR; TCRdb has only the in-frame clones, and not every one. The sample holds fewer than 250,000 clones, nearly 80% seen once. General observations from the study: Data from an earlier analysis indicated that most TCR beta V segments were productive either about 87% or about 30% of the time.

Looked up from germline, CDR1 is SGHRS and CDR2 is YFSETQ. V trimming: 3 bases; J trimming: 2 bases; junction bases outside the gene matches: 7. There are 16 residues in the CDR3. The V and J genes are TRBV5-1 and TRBJ2-1; 8 bases map to TRBD1. The TCR sequence derives from a man aged 18-30 years in good health and CMV-seronegative. Sequenced material: PBMCs. The CDR3 region has the DNA TGCGCCAGCAGCTCGGGGCAGGGGGCGGCCTACAATGAGCAGTTCTTC. Translation: CASSSGQGAAYNEQFF.